This TCR beta chain was sequenced in a study of T cells in Graves' hyperthyroidism and ophthalmopathy. Study-wide background: Blood was drawn when the patient was first diagnosed and still untreated.

Using approximately 10 ml of fresh peripheral blood, PBMCs were prepared. V was clipped by 0 bases and J by 5 bases; unmatched bases: 13. The germline V gene has CDR1 SGHRS and CDR2 YFSETQ. The CDR3 spans 19 residues. Whole-study findings and limits: Expanded thyroid clonotypes (above 0.001) were mostly also found in blood.

This clonotype was picked up a small number of times. Its antigen is undetermined. Amplified regions were TCR beta CDR3 sequences from RNA transcripts. First-round RT-PCR with HTBI primers amplified the TCR CDR3 region. Via MiXCR, TCRdb re-called the multiplex PCR reads, giving one row per CDR3 protein. The repertoire holds 150,000 or so distinct CDR3 sequences, with less than 25% as singletons. This receptor was identified in a woman aged 50 to 60 with Graves' hyperthyroidism that later progressed to Graves' ophthalmopathy. The specimen was blood. This chain uses TRBV5-1 with TRBJ2-1, with 11 bases identical to TRBD2. Here the CDR3 reads CASSLAVGTSGTRDNEQFF. Written as DNA, the CDR3 is TGCGCCAGCAGCTTGGCAGTGGGGACTAGCGGAACAAGAGACAATGAGCAGTTCTTC. The full variable domain, completed using reference TRBV5-1 and TRBJ2-1, is KAGVTQTPRYLIKTRGQQVTLSCSPISGHRSVSWYQQTPGQGLQFLFEYFSETQRNKGNFPGRFSGRQFSNSRSEMNVSTLELGDSALYLCASSLAVGTSGTRDNEQFFGPGTRLTVL.